The 26 T cell receptor beta chains below come from one sample, sequenced in a study of shared clonotypes between healthy human individuals. TCRdb keeps only in-frame clones here, not all; method: immunoSEQ multiplex PCR. The repertoire consists of 2 million or so clones, with about 95% occurring once and the leading ten covering about 0.13%. The sample was naive CD4+ T cells sorted from blood. Subset described: CD45RA+ positively selected. The origin of the receptors is a man younger than 35 in good health.

This chain uses TRBV25-1 with TRBJ2-2; 13 nucleotides line up with TRBD2. The length of the CDR3 is 16 residues. Germline V gene lookup returns CDR1 MGHDK and CDR2 SYGVNS. The junction had 1 base not matched to a gene; V was cut back by 1 base and J by 5 bases. Written as DNA, the CDR3 is TGTGCCAGCAGTGAATCGGGACTAGCGGGAACCGGGGAGCTGTTTTTT. Amino acid sequence: CASSESGLAGTGELFF.

This chain links TRBV5-1 with TRBJ2-7; TRBD1 matches at 11 bases. Trimming removed 1 base from V and 2 bases from J; junction bases left unmatched: 11. The CDR3 covers 18 residues. The germline V gene encodes CDR1 SGHRS and CDR2 YFSETQ. The CDR3 sequence: CASSLNLGTGGIAYEQYF. Here the CDR3 DNA reads TGCGCCAGCAGCTTGAATTTAGGGACAGGGGGGATTGCCTACGAGCAGTACTTC.

The chain couples TRBV2 to TRBJ2-2; D remains ambiguous. In germline, CDR1 is SNHLY, CDR2 FYNNEI. V was trimmed by 8 bases and J by 7 bases, leaving 11 bases between them. The CDR3 contains 12 residues. The CDR3 nucleotides are TGTGCCAGCGGGCAGATAGACGGGGAGCTGTTTTTT. This codes for CASGQIDGELFF. Based on the CDR3 plus reference TRBV2 and TRBJ2-2, the full variable domain is EPEVTQTPSHQVTQMGQEVILRCVPISNHLYFYWYRQILGQKVEFLVSFYNNEISEKSEIFDDQFSVERPDGSNFTLKIRSTKLEDSAMYFCASGQIDGELFFGEGSRLTVL.

CDR3 sequence: CASSFSAGVSETQYF. CDR3 coding DNA: TGTGCCAGCAGCTTTTCGGCGGGAGTTTCGGAGACCCAGTACTTC. V is TRBV7-2 and J is TRBJ2-5, with 7 nucleotides matching TRBD2. There are 15 residues in the CDR3. Germline V gives CDR1 SGHTA, CDR2 FQGNSA. After removal of 3 bases from V and 5 bases from J, the junction contained 9 bases not matched to a gene. Looking up the rest from reference TRBV7-2 and TRBJ2-5 gives the full variable domain: GAGVSQSPSNKVTEKGKDVELRCDPISGHTALYWYRQSLGQGLEFLIYFQGNSAPDKSGLPSDRFSAERTGGSVSTLTIQRTQQEDSAVYLCASSFSAGVSETQYFGPGTRLLVL.

The rearrangement uses TRBV9 and TRBJ1-1, with TRBD1 matching over 11 bases. Germline CDR1 and CDR2: SGDLS and YYNGEE. V shed 4 bases, J shed 0 bases, and the junction held 5 bases outside the gene matches. The CDR3 has 16 amino acids. The CDR3 region is CASSPGQGAMNTEAFF. For the CDR3, the DNA is TGTGCCAGCAGCCCTGGACAGGGGGCAATGAACACTGAAGCTTTCTTT.

The rearrangement joins TRBV6-5 to TRBJ2-7; tentatively, D is TRBD1 or TRBD2 (7 bases each). V was shortened by 8 bases and J by 4 bases, with 18 bases between the two germline ends. The length of the CDR3 is 14 residues. Germline CDR1 MNHEY, CDR2 SVGAGI. CDR3 in amino acids: CASGRGLADYEQYF. DNA for the CDR3: TGTGCCAGCGGGAGGGGGCTAGCGGATTACGAGCAGTACTTC.

In DNA, the CDR3 is TGTGCCAGCACCCCTTCAGATACGCAGTATTTT. Protein: CASTPSDTQYF. The rearrangement joins TRBV7-2 to TRBJ2-3, with no clear D. In germline, CDR1 is SGHTA, CDR2 FQGNSA. The CDR3 covers 11 residues. The V and J ends lost 7 bases and 4 bases respectively, with 6 bases between them. Filled out from reference TRBV7-2 and TRBJ2-3, the complete variable domain reads GAGVSQSPSNKVTEKGKDVELRCDPISGHTALYWYRQSLGQGLEFLIYFQGNSAPDKSGLPSDRFSAERTGGSVSTLTIQRTQQEDSAVYLCASTPSDTQYFGPGTRLTVL.

The J gene is TRBJ2-7, the V gene TRBV27; D gene ambiguous. V was clipped by 5 bases and J by 6 bases, with 26 bases between them. The length of the CDR3 is 17 residues. Germline CDR1 reads MNHEY; CDR2 reads SMNVEV (reference sequence). CDR3 protein: CASSPGRFRPPTAEQYF. CDR3 bases: TGTGCCAGCAGTCCAGGCCGTTTTAGGCCACCCACGGCCGAGCAGTACTTC.

The rearrangement links TRBV5-4 to TRBJ2-2, with D maybe TRBD1 (6 bases). Deletions cut 2 bases from V and 1 base from J, with 9 bases between. The CDR3 covers 15 residues. CDR1 and CDR2 from the germline V gene are SGHNT and YYREEE (reference sequence). The DNA for the CDR3 is TGTGCCAGCAGCTTAGAACAGGGGAACACCGGGGAGCTGTTTTTT. Amino acids: CASSLEQGNTGELFF.

This clone was counted a single time. V and J are TRBV25-1 and TRBJ1-4; no reliable D call. V was pared by 1 base and J by 8 bases, with 11 bases between. The CDR3 spans 14 residues. Germline CDR1 and CDR2: MGHDK and SYGVNS. The CDR3 spells CASSESTLGEKLFF. The CDR3 nucleotides are TGTGCCAGCAGTGAATCGACCCTTGGAGAAAAACTGTTTTTT.

The chain is built from TRBV19 and TRBJ2-7; TRBD1 matches at 8 bases. The CDR3 is 14 amino acids. The V and J ends lost 3 bases and 5 bases, in that order; junction bases with no gene match: 6. Germline assignment: CDR1 LNHDA and CDR2 SQIVND (reference sequence). The CDR3 protein is CASSIRTGINEQYF. For the CDR3, the DNA is TGTGCCAGTAGTATCCGGACAGGGATAAACGAGCAGTACTTC.

In nucleotides, the CDR3 is TGTGCCAGCAGTTCCTCAGGGACCTCTGGGGCCAACGTCCTGACTTTC. It encodes CASSSSGTSGANVLTF. This sequence joins TRBV28 and TRBJ2-6; perhaps D is TRBD1 or TRBD2 (5 bases each). CDR3 length: 16 amino acids. Per the germline V gene, CDR1 is MDHEN and CDR2 is SYDVKM. V was pared by 4 bases and J by 0 bases, with 10 bases between. Based on the CDR3 plus reference TRBV28 and TRBJ2-6, the full variable domain is DVKVTQSSRYLVKRTGEKVFLECVQDMDHENMFWYRQDPGLGLRLIYFSYDVKMKEKGDIPEGYSVSREKKERFSLILESASTNQTSMYLCASSSSGTSGANVLTFGAGSRLTVL.

The V and J genes are TRBV30 and TRBJ1-2; D unclear. The CDR3 is 11 residues long. In germline, CDR1 is GTSNPN, CDR2 SVGIG (reference sequence). V lost 1 base and J 5 bases, leaving 5 bases between the germline ends. The chain's CDR3 is CAWSEQYGYTF. The CDR3, as DNA: TGTGCCTGGAGTGAACAGTATGGCTACACCTTC. The full variable domain, rest sourced from reference TRBV30 and TRBJ1-2, is SQTIHQWPATLVQPVGSPLSLECTVEGTSNPNLYWYRQAAGRGLQLLFYSVGIGQISSEVPQNLSASRPQDRQFILSSKKLLLSDSGFYLCAWSEQYGYTFGSGTRLTVV.

The chain couples TRBV5-1 to TRBJ2-1; possibly TRBD2 for D (6 bases). Germline lookup yields CDR1 SGHRS and CDR2 YFSETQ. The ends were cut back, 0 bases at V and 9 bases at J, with 13 bases in the middle. The CDR3 consists of 14 residues. Here the CDR3 reads CASSLVGGEVEQFF. The CDR3 nucleotides read TGCGCCAGCAGCTTGGTCGGAGGGGAGGTTGAGCAGTTCTTC.

The chain recombines TRBV7-9 with TRBJ1-4; TRBD1 aligns across 9 bases. After removal of 4 bases from V and 7 bases from J, the junction contained 4 bases not matched to a gene. Germline CDR1 reads SEHNR; CDR2 reads FQNEAQ (reference sequence). The CDR3 runs 14 residues. The CDR3 DNA is TGTGCCAGCAGCTCACAGGGGGCGGGTGAAAAACTGTTTTTT. It is translated as CASSSQGAGEKLFF.

For this clone: Other DNA sequences within the sample encode an identical CDR3. The chain joins TRBV7-3 to TRBJ2-2; 7 nucleotides agree with TRBD1. This CDR3 contains 14 residues. Per the germline V gene, CDR1 is SGHTA and CDR2 is FQGTGA. The V and J ends lost 5 bases and 5 bases, in that order; junction bases with no gene match: 5. This CDR3 reads CASSPRDRTGELFF. The CDR3 DNA reads TGTGCCAGCAGCCCACGGGACAGAACCGGGGAGCTGTTTTTT.

This chain connects TRBV5-1 to TRBJ2-7, with a possible D match to TRBD1 (6 bases). The CDR3 extends over 14 amino acids. V lost 0 bases and J 5 bases, leaving 12 bases between the germline ends. Germline V CDR1 and CDR2: SGHRS, YFSETQ. In nucleotides, the CDR3 is TGCGCCAGCAGCTTGGGTCCTACAGGGAACGAGCAGTACTTC. Translated: CASSLGPTGNEQYF. The entire variable domain, with the rest obtained from reference TRBV5-1 and TRBJ2-7, is as follows: KAGVTQTPRYLIKTRGQQVTLSCSPISGHRSVSWYQQTPGQGLQFLFEYFSETQRNKGNFPGRFSGRQFSNSRSEMNVSTLELGDSALYLCASSLGPTGNEQYFGPGTRLTVT.

This chain's CDR3 is CASSQGQAPNQPQHF. CDR3 in DNA: TGTGCCAGCTCACAGGGACAGGCCCCAAATCAGCCCCAGCATTTT. The chain is built from TRBV18 and TRBJ1-5; 8 bases are shared with TRBD1. Germline CDR1 is KGHSH and CDR2 is LQKENI. V shed 4 bases and J 4 bases; nucleotides not matched to a gene: 6. CDR3 size: 15 residues.

The J gene is TRBJ1-2, the V gene TRBV19, with D uncertain. From germline, CDR1 is LNHDA and CDR2 SQIVND (reference sequence). Trimming removed 5 bases from V and 3 bases from J, with 19 bases in between. The CDR3 totals 16 residues. The chain's CDR3 is CASSQIIRIQDYGYTF. In nucleotides, the CDR3 is TGTGCCAGTAGTCAGATTATTCGGATTCAGGACTATGGCTACACCTTC. The whole variable domain, remainder taken from reference TRBV19 and TRBJ1-2, is DGGITQSPKYLFRKEGQNVTLSCEQNLNHDAMYWYRQDPGQGLRLIYYSQIVNDFQKGDIAEGYSVSREKKESFPLTVTSAQKNPTAFYLCASSQIIRIQDYGYTFGSGTRLTVV.

This chain uses TRBV4-3 with TRBJ2-2, with D maybe TRBD1 (7 bases). The CDR3 runs 20 residues. CDR1 LGHNA and CDR2 YSLEER come from the germline V gene. With 4 bases removed from V and 2 bases from J, the gap between germline ends came to 26 bases. The CDR3: CASSPNGTALLDYNTGELFF. As DNA, the CDR3 is TGCGCCAGCAGCCCAAACGGGACAGCCCTTTTGGACTATAACACCGGGGAGCTGTTTTTT.

About this clone itself: Other DNA sequences in the sample encode the same CDR3. The chain has TRBV5-1 and TRBJ2-7; 10 nucleotides line up with TRBD1. Trimming at V came to 3 bases and at J to 3 bases, leaving 3 bases not matched to a gene. The CDR3 consists of 14 residues. The germline V gene has CDR1 SGHRS and CDR2 YFSETQ. The CDR3 nucleotides are TGCGCCAGCAGCTCAGGGGACAGGGGCTACGAGCAGTACTTC. Translated: CASSSGDRGYEQYF.

The chain couples TRBV5-1 to TRBJ2-7; D is perhaps TRBD2 (6 bases). Germline values: CDR1 SGHRS, CDR2 YFSETQ. Trimming left V 3 bases short and J 6 bases short, with 19 bases between. CDR3 length: 15 residues. In nucleotides, the CDR3 is TGCGCCAGCAGCTGGAGCGGGCCCACACTAGGCGAGCAGTACTTC. Its protein is CASSWSGPTLGEQYF. The full variable domain, completed using reference TRBV5-1 and TRBJ2-7, is KAGVTQTPRYLIKTRGQQVTLSCSPISGHRSVSWYQQTPGQGLQFLFEYFSETQRNKGNFPGRFSGRQFSNSRSEMNVSTLELGDSALYLCASSWSGPTLGEQYFGPGTRLTVT.

The DNA of the CDR3 is TGTGCCAGCAGTTATGAGGGAGCACCCTACGAGCAGTACTTC. This translates into CASSYEGAPYEQYF. The rearrangement joins TRBV6-6 to TRBJ2-7, with D possibly being TRBD2 (5 bases). Trimming left V 3 bases short and J 2 bases short, with 11 bases between. Germline loops: CDR1 MNHNY, CDR2 SVGAGI (reference sequence). The CDR3 runs 14 residues.

The chain is built from TRBV4-1 and TRBJ2-1, with 8 bases matching TRBD2. The V gene's germline CDR1 is MGHRA and CDR2 YSYEKL. This CDR3 has 19 residues. The junction had 11 bases not matched to a gene; V was cut back by 1 base and J by 0 bases. CDR3 in amino acids: CASSQGGIAGRPSYNEQFF. Here the CDR3 DNA reads TGCGCCAGCAGCCAAGGGGGAATAGCGGGGCGCCCCTCCTACAATGAGCAGTTCTTC.

The chain recombines TRBV27 with TRBJ2-2; possible D gene TRBD2, 6 bases. Germline loops: CDR1 MNHEY, CDR2 SMNVEV (reference sequence). Trimming stripped 6 bases from V and 2 bases from J, with 16 bases between. The CDR3 extends over 16 amino acids. DNA of the CDR3: TGTGCCAGCAGATTCCCCGGGACTCGAAACACCGGGGAGCTGTTTTTT. This translates into CASRFPGTRNTGELFF.

This clone has a single count. Just one base apart from a much larger clone, this may be a read error. Other nucleotide sequences in the sample specify the same CDR3. The chain uses TRBV7-8 and TRBJ2-7; 8 positions match TRBD1. The germline V gene encodes CDR1 SGHVS and CDR2 FQNEAQ. Losses at the gene ends were 4 bases for V and 10 bases for J; bases not matched to a gene: 15. This CDR3 is built from 15 residues. The CDR3 sequence: CASSSGTGTGPSQYF. The CDR3 nucleotides are TGTGCCAGCAGCTCGGGAACCGGGACAGGTCCCAGTCAGTACTTC.